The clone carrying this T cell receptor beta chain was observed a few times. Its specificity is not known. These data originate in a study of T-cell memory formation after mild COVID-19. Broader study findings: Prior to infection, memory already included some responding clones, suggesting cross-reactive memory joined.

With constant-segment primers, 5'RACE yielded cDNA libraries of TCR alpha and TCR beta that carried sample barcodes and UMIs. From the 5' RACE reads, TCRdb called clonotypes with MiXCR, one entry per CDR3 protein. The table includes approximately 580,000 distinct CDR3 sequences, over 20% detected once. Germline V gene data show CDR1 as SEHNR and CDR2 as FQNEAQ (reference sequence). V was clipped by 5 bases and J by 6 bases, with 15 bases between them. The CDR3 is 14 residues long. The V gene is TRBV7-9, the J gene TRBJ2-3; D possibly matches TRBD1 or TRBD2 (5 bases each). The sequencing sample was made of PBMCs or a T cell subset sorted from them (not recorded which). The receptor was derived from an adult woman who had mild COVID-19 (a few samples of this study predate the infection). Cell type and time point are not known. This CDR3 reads CASSRDRTPDTQYF. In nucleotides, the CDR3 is TGTGCCAGCAGCCGGGACCGAACCCCGGATACGCAGTATTTT.